This record covers a single T cell receptor (beta chain). This clonotype was counted ten times or more. It has no known antigen specificity. No clone much larger than this one lies a single base away; base qualities are absent. This record belongs to a study of neurological immune-mediated disorders (dated by TCRdb to about 2019). Describing the broader study: Using UMI-based sequencing, the study compared peripheral blood TCR-beta repertoires from patients with HTLV-I-associated myelopathy (HAM/TSP), patients with multiple sclerosis, and healthy controls. The 100 to 110 TCR-beta libraries covered PBMC samples along with longitudinal samples, technical triplicates, and paired sorted CD4+ and CD8+ T-cell subsets. The cohort comprised some 71 subjects: 15 or so HAM/TSP patients, some 35 multiple sclerosis patients and 20 or so healthy controls. What the study reported, not specific to this receptor: TCR clonal expansion was greatest in HAM/TSP patients and smallest in MS patients, who ranked below even healthy controls. No identical CDR3 amino acid sequences were found to be shared among expanded clones across subjects, suggesting that TCR-beta repertoires were private in all groups.

cDNA was synthesized by template-switch 5'RACE using a primer carrying a 10-nucleotide random unique molecular identifier by which each TCR transcript was tagged. Every sequencing run yielded over 200 million TCR-beta sequences covering 15-18 subjects. Total RNA was extracted with the RNeasy kit. The KAPA Real-time Library Amplification kit was used to amplify TCR-beta VDJ regions with primers targeting the TCR constant region and the 5'RACE anchor. A first PCR added sample indexes and Illumina adaptors, and a second PCR then raised library yield. The roughly 650 bp TCR product was size-selected on a 2% E-gel SizeSelection system after Ampure bead purification. Before pooling, library quality was assessed on a Bioanalyzer, concentration was determined with Qubit, and library quantification was performed with the Kapa Library Quantification kit. An Illumina HiSeq 2500 was used to sequence the libraries paired-end at 2 x 150 bp. To increase sequence diversity, about 23-30% phiX was spiked into each library pool. From the authors' description of their analysis: Quality-filtered reads were processed with the UMI-based MiGEC pipeline, and over 90% of raw TCR sequences were removed by the MiGEC pipeline during error correction. IMGT germline references were used for aligning VDJ genes, and each clonotype was defined as a unique CDR3 amino acid sequence together with its V-J genes. Clonal expansion, Shannon diversity, and CDR3 relatedness (CalcPairwiseDistances, ClusterSamples) were evaluated with VDJtools, and phylogenetic trees were built with CLCbio workbench. A clone was classed as expanded if it had 8 or more unique UMIs, a cutoff based on coefficient-of-variation modelling across technical triplicates. TCRdb ran its own pipeline on the public reads, namely fastp trimming at Q25 and MiXCR clone calling, and kept in-frame beta chains. Rows are unified per CDR3 protein, each entry keeping the most common DNA and genes. Here the V and J calls rest on TCRdb's processing, not on the authors' analysis. This sample comprises some 15,000 distinct CDR3 sequences, 13% of them detected only once. Roughly two fifths of the sample is in the top ten clones.

CDR3 length: 14 amino acids, cysteine to phenylalanine. Just CDR3 DNA is preserved here, 42 bases in frame from base 1. V is trimmed back by 2 bases and J by 2 bases, and the junction contains 3 bases that no gene match accounts for. CDR1 is given as SGDLS and CDR2 as YYNGEE, both from the germline V gene. For the sorted-subset TCR libraries, the starting material was over 750,000 sorted CD4+ or CD8+ T cells. Peripheral blood was subjected to Ficoll-Hypaque density gradient centrifugation to isolate PBMCs, which were then cryopreserved in liquid nitrogen. The study also sequenced paired sorted CD4+ and CD8+ subsets from healthy controls, HAM/TSP patients and MS patients.

The clonotype was recovered from a female donor with HTLV-1-associated myelopathy (HAM/TSP). Sample: CD8+ T cells from blood. The chain is encoded by TRBV9 joined to TRBJ2-7; 8 bases in between match TRBD2. The nucleotide sequence is TGTGCCAGCAGCGTGAATAGCGGGGCCTACGAGCAGTACTTC. It specifies CASSVNSGAYEQYF.